Given below is one TCR beta chain in context. Trimming took 5 bases from V and 10 from J; bases not matched to a gene: 12. CDR3 length equals 15 residues. The germline V gene encodes CDR1 LNHDA and CDR2 SQIVND (reference sequence). Produced via immunoSEQ multiplex PCR; TCRdb's table is partial and in-frame only. The sample lists approximately 22,000 clones, 92% seen once, with 32% in the top ten. This record comes from a study of blood T cell repertoires in COVID-19. This receptor was obtained from a man between 65 and 79 years old with active COVID-19. The sequenced material came from peripheral blood. The V and J genes are TRBV19 and TRBJ2-1; 9 nucleotides match TRBD2. CDR3 coding DNA: TGTGCCAGTAGTTTGAATAGCGGGAGTAAAAGGGAGCAGTTCTTC. It yields the protein CASSLNSGSKREQFF.